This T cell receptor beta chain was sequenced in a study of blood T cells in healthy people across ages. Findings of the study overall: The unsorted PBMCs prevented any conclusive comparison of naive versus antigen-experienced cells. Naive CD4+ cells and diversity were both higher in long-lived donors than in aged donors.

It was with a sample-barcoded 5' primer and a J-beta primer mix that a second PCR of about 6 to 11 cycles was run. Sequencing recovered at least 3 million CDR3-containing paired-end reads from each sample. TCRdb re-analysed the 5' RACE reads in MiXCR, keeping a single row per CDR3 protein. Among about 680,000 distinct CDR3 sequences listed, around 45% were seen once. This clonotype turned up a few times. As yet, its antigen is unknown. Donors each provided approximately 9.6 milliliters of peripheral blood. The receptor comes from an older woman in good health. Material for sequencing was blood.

CDR3 residues: CASSPRGSHGYTF. The CDR3 DNA sequence: TGTGCCAGCAGCCCCCGAGGGTCCCATGGCTACACCTTC. V and J are TRBV9 and TRBJ1-2; D unclear. The CDR3 extends over 13 amino acids. V dropped 4 bases and J dropped 6 bases, with 13 bases sitting between them. The germline gives CDR1 SGDLS, CDR2 YYNGEE.